This TCR beta chain was captured by sequencing in a study of blood T cells in healthy people across ages. The second PCR ran roughly 7 to 11 cycles with a sample-barcoded 5' primer and J-beta primers. TCRdb itself ran the 5' RACE reads through MiXCR, one entry per CDR3 protein. The sample contains hundreds of thousands of distinct CDR3 sequences, approximately 52% of which appear only once. J lost 4 bases, V lost 2 bases, and 9 bases had no gene match. There are 16 residues in the CDR3. CDR1 DFQATT and CDR2 SNEGSKA come from the germline V gene (reference sequence). The chain couples TRBV20-1 to TRBJ2-2; 8 nucleotides align to TRBD1. Sequencing was carried out using blood. The sequence derives from a woman over 75 in good health. Here the CDR3 reads CSARPRDRGRTGELFF. CDR3 DNA sequence: TGCAGTGCTAGACCTCGAGACAGGGGACGCACCGGGGAGCTGTTTTTT.